This entry concerns a single T cell receptor (beta chain). The antigen is unknown. This entry comes from a study of blood T cells in healthy people across ages. Study outcomes and limitations: The diversity estimates, figures obtained from one million T cells, were considered underestimates.

CDR1 and CDR2 from the germline V gene are DFQATT and SNEGSKA (reference sequence). The CDR3 is made up of 11 amino acids. V lost 3 bases to trimming and J lost 7 bases, with 9 bases between them. With a J-beta primer mix and a sample-barcoded 5' primer, a second PCR ran about 6 to 11 cycles. TCRdb redid the calling of the 5' RACE reads with MiXCR, one entry per CDR3 protein. The sample lists over a million distinct CDR3 sequences, 20% to 25% occurring once. These same records also appear under a second study, on T cells of mothers and their children. In that study: The authors found no persistent microchimeric T cell clones.

V is TRBV20-1 and J is TRBJ2-5; no definite D call. Sequencing was carried out using blood. The receptor comes from a girl aged 2 to 9 in good health. This chain's CDR3 is CSASRDGTQYF. The CDR3 region has the DNA TGCAGTGCTAGTCGCGACGGGACCCAGTACTTC.